Detailed here is one T cell receptor beta chain. The CDR3 length is 12 residues. Germline V lookup: CDR1 SGDLS, CDR2 YYNGEE. The data derive from a study of PD-1 blockade in classical Hodgkin lymphoma. Profiling relied on immunoSEQ multiplex PCR, and the TCRdb table lists in-frame clones only, not all of them. Altogether approximately 6,400 clones are present, about 82% being singletons, with the ten largest covering roughly 50%. In every patient, relapse followed autologous stem cell transplantation, while exposure to brentuximab vedotin differed. The receptor's source is a human donor with classical Hodgkin lymphoma. The J gene is TRBJ2-5, the V gene TRBV9, with D possibly TRBD2 on 5 matching bases. The J call is uncertain, as TRBJ2-7 better fits the DNA end. The sequences come from peripheral blood mononuclear cells (PBMCs), collected before the second cycle of nivolumab. Written as DNA, the CDR3 is TGTGCCAGCGGGCAACTGCGGGACGAGCAGTACTTC. Translation gives CASGQLRDEQYF.